Below are 30 T cell receptor beta chains sequenced from a single sample in a study of HIV-infected patients and healthy controls. MiXCR, run by TCRdb on the 5' RACE reads, gives a single entry per CDR3 protein. The table records around 62,000 distinct CDR3 sequences, 19% of them present only once. The material sequenced was CD4+ T cells from blood. The receptor set was obtained from a human donor in good health.

This chain uses TRBV5-4 with TRBJ2-1; D assignment may be TRBD1 or TRBD2 (6 bases each). The V end was cut by 4 bases, the J end by 8 bases, with 13 bases between. Germline V gives CDR1 SGHNT, CDR2 YYREEE (reference sequence). The CDR3 runs 13 residues. The CDR3 coding sequence is TGTGCCAGCAGCCCACCCGGGGGCTATGAGCAGTTCTTC. This encodes CASSPPGGYEQFF.

This clonotype came up many times. The genes are TRBV6-2 or TRBV6-3 and TRBJ1-1; no clear D gene. V was trimmed by 3 bases and J by 2 bases, leaving 10 bases between them. The CDR3 length is 14 residues. In germline, CDR1 is MNHEY, CDR2 SVGEGT. The CDR3 spells CASSYGAENTEAFF. DNA for the CDR3: TGTGCCAGCAGTTATGGAGCCGAAAACACTGAAGCTTTCTTT.

This clonotype was seen many times. The chain recombines TRBV5-1 with TRBJ2-6; perhaps TRBD1 as D (5 bases). With 4 bases removed from V and 2 bases from J, the gap between germline ends came to 10 bases. CDR3 length: 15 residues. Germline assignment: CDR1 SGHRS and CDR2 YFSETQ. CDR3 DNA: TGCGCCAGCAGCCCCGTGGGGCCTGGGGCCAACGTCCTGACTTTC. Its translation: CASSPVGPGANVLTF.

This clonotype has ten or more counts. This sequence joins TRBV2 and TRBJ2-1; weak D call: TRBD2 (5 bases). V was cut by 3 bases and J by 14 bases, with 11 bases left in between. The CDR3 has 11 residues. The germline gives CDR1 SNHLY, CDR2 FYNNEI. Written as DNA, the CDR3 is TGTGCCAGCAGTGAGAGGGCTAGTGAGTTCTTC. Protein sequence: CASSERASEFF.

This clonotype was observed at least ten times. The gene calls are TRBV5-6 and TRBJ1-1; D gene unclear. V was clipped by 5 bases and J by 4 bases, with 12 bases between them. The germline gives CDR1 SGHDT, CDR2 YYEEEE. The CDR3 loop spans 13 amino acids. CDR3 sequence reads: CASSGVGGTEAFF. CDR3 in DNA: TGTGCCAGCAGTGGGGTAGGAGGCACTGAAGCTTTCTTT.

This clonotype was seen only a few times. The rearrangement joins TRBV10-2 to TRBJ1-5; possible D gene TRBD1, 5 bases. The CDR3 runs 14 residues. V lost 4 bases, J lost 6 bases, and 13 bases lay in between. Germline V gives CDR1 WSHSY, CDR2 SAAADI. CDR3 sequence: CASSGPDNRQPQHF. CDR3 sequence (DNA): TGCGCCAGCAGTGGCCCGGACAATCGTCAGCCCCAGCATTTT.

This clonotype was observed at least ten times. The chain couples TRBV5-6 to TRBJ2-2; 10 bases map to TRBD1. Trimming at V came to 5 bases and at J to 3 bases, leaving 4 bases not matched to a gene. Germline V gene data show CDR1 as SGHDT and CDR2 as YYEEEE. The CDR3 contains 15 residues. The CDR3 is CASRGQGLDTGELFF. DNA for the CDR3: TGTGCCAGCAGGGGACAGGGGCTCGACACCGGGGAGCTGTTTTTT. Full variable domain (missing parts from reference TRBV5-6 and TRBJ2-2): DAGVTQSPTHLIKTRGQQVTLRCSPKSGHDTVSWYQQALGQGPQFIFQYYEEEERQRGNFPDRFSGHQFPNYSSELNVNALLLGDSALYLCASRGQGLDTGELFFGEGSRLTVL.

V is TRBV5-5 and J is TRBJ2-2, with 11 bases identical to TRBD2. V was clipped by 6 bases and J by 7 bases; unmatched bases: 11. The CDR3 has 16 amino acids. Looked up from germline, CDR1 is SGHKS and CDR2 is YYEKEE (reference sequence). CDR3 DNA: TGTGCCAGCACCCCCTTTAGCGGGAGGGATGGCGGGGAGCTGTTTTTT. It codes for CASTPFSGRDGGELFF. Full variable domain (rest looked up from reference TRBV5-5 and TRBJ2-2): DAGVTQSPTHLIKTRGQQVTLRCSPISGHKSVSWYQQVLGQGPQFIFQYYEKEERGRGNFPDRFSARQFPNYSSELNVNALLLGDSALYLCASTPFSGRDGGELFFGEGSRLTVL.

At least ten counts were recorded for this clonotype. The CDR3 region is CSALGGGNTEAFF. The CDR3 DNA follows: TGCAGTGCCCTGGGGGGGGGGAACACTGAAGCTTTCTTT. V usage is TRBV20-1 and J usage is TRBJ1-1, with a weak D call TRBD1 (5 bases). The CDR3 runs 13 residues. Per germline, CDR1 DFQATT and CDR2 SNEGSKA (reference sequence). Trimming took off 6 bases at V and 1 base at J, with 12 bases between the two ends.

Regarding this clonotype: The junction shows a germline mismatch at one end, possibly a read error. V is TRBV24-1 and J is TRBJ2-7; 9 bases agree with TRBD1. From germline, CDR1 is KGHDR and CDR2 SFDVKD. The CDR3 is 13 amino acids. The CDR3 coding sequence is TGTGCCACCAGTGAAGAACAGGGGGCCACTTTAATTTTC. Its protein is CATSEEQGATLIF.

Points on this clonotype: Sequence at one end of the junction differs from germline and may be a read error. This chain connects TRBV9 to TRBJ1-2; 8 bases map to TRBD1. This CDR3 has 14 residues. Per germline, CDR1 SGDLS and CDR2 YYNGEE. Here the CDR3 reads CASSPRQGNSGYTF. In DNA, the CDR3 is TGTGCCAGCAGCCCACGACAGGGGAACTCTGGCTACACCTTC.

This clonotype came up many times. This chain connects TRBV4-2 to TRBJ2-5; no firm D call. Per the germline V gene, CDR1 is LGHNA and CDR2 is YNFKEQ. The V gene lost 1 base and the J gene lost 2 bases, with 14 bases spanning the gap. This CDR3 comprises 16 residues. CDR3 loop: CASSQGRQRSQETQYF. CDR3 nucleotides: TGTGCCAGCAGCCAAGGTCGACAACGTTCACAAGAGACCCAGTACTTC.

This clonotype was recorded only once. The CDR3 DNA follows: TGCGCCAGCAGCCGCGGGGGGGCCCAAGAGACCCAGTACTTC. Its protein is CASSRGGAQETQYF. This chain uses TRBV5-1 with TRBJ2-5; 9 nucleotides agree with TRBD2. The CDR3 covers 14 residues. Germline assignment: CDR1 SGHRS and CDR2 YFSETQ. Unmatched junction bases numbered 2, after V lost 4 bases and J lost 1 base.

There are a few counts of this clonotype. The chain joins TRBV7-8 to TRBJ2-7, with a tentative D call TRBD2 (5 bases). CDR3 length: 14 amino acids. V shed 4 bases and J shed 1 base, with 11 bases lying between them. Germline CDR1 SGHVS, CDR2 FQNEAQ. The CDR3 nucleotides read TGTGCCAGCAGCTCCCCTGAGGGATCCTACGAGCAGTACTTC. It yields the protein CASSSPEGSYEQYF. The full variable domain, completed using reference TRBV7-8 and TRBJ2-7, is GAGVSQSPRYKVAKRGQDVALRCDPISGHVSLFWYQQALGQGPEFLTYFQNEAQLDKSGLPSDRFFAERPEGSVSTLKIQRTQQEDSAVYLCASSSPEGSYEQYFGPGTRLTVT.

This clonotype showed up many times. The rearrangement joins TRBV29-1 to TRBJ1-5, with a tentative D call TRBD1 (5 bases). CDR1 and CDR2 from the germline V gene are SQVTM and ANQGSEA. V was cut by 3 bases and J by 6 bases, with 12 bases left in between. The CDR3 sequence is 13 residues long. This CDR3 is CSVEPGAGQPQHF. The CDR3 DNA follows: TGCAGCGTTGAGCCCGGGGCTGGTCAGCCCCAGCATTTT.

In nucleotides, the CDR3 is TGTGCCAGCGGTAGGACAGGTAGGGGAGATGAAGCTTTCTTT. Translating it yields CASGRTGRGDEAFF. The chain recombines TRBV25-1 with TRBJ1-1; 7 bases are shared with TRBD1. The CDR3 is 14 amino acids. Trimming removed 8 bases from V and 7 bases from J; junction bases left unmatched: 13. Germline loops: CDR1 MGHDK, CDR2 SYGVNS. Looking up the rest from reference TRBV25-1 and TRBJ1-1 gives the full variable domain: EADIYQTPRYLVIGTGKKITLECSQTMGHDKMYWYQQDPGMELHLIHYSYGVNSTEKGDLSSESTVSRIRTEHFPLTLESARPSHTSQYLCASGRTGRGDEAFFGQGTRLTVV.

This clonotype was detected only a few times. V gene TRBV12-3 or TRBV12-4 combines with J gene TRBJ1-5, with no clear D. The CDR3 runs to 14 residues. Trimming removed 6 bases from V and 3 bases from J, with 12 bases in between. CDR3 loop: CASSTRAFNQPQHF. DNA of the CDR3: TGTGCCAGCAGCACTAGGGCCTTCAATCAGCCCCAGCATTTT.

This clonotype was counted at least ten times. The chain couples TRBV7-2 to TRBJ2-7; TRBD2 matches at 9 bases. V dropped 5 bases and J dropped 3; count of bases not matched to a gene: 5. Germline V gives CDR1 SGHTA, CDR2 FQGNSA. The CDR3 totals 14 residues. The chain's CDR3 is CASSAGTSFYEQYF. The CDR3 nucleotides are TGTGCCAGCAGCGCCGGGACTAGCTTCTACGAGCAGTACTTC.

The chain employs TRBV2 and TRBJ2-1, with 12 bases aligning to TRBD2. This CDR3 spans 18 amino acids. Germline CDR1 and CDR2: SNHLY and FYNNEI. J lost 8 bases, V lost 6 bases, and 17 bases had no gene match. The CDR3: CASSRQGSSGGAFYEQFF. The CDR3 DNA follows: TGTGCCAGCAGCCGACAGGGTTCTAGCGGGGGGGCTTTCTATGAGCAGTTCTTC.

This clonotype came up a few times. The chain is built from TRBV7-3 and TRBJ2-3; possibly TRBD1 for D (6 bases). Germline CDR1 is SGHTA and CDR2 is FQGTGA. CDR3 length: 15 residues. Trimming pared 5 bases from V and 0 bases from J, leaving 12 bases between. CDR3 sequence (DNA): TGTGCCAGCAGCCAAGGGGGATTTAGCACAGATACGCAGTATTTT. Its translation is CASSQGGFSTDTQYF.

The chain links TRBV2 to TRBJ1-5; 9 positions agree with TRBD1. The V and J ends lost 4 bases and 4 bases, in that order; junction bases with no gene match: 5. The V gene's germline CDR1 is SNHLY and CDR2 FYNNEI. The CDR3 is 15 amino acids. CDR3 coding DNA: TGTGCCAGCAGTGGGGTGACAGGGGGGAATCAGCCCCAGCATTTT. Protein: CASSGVTGGNQPQHF.

The genes are TRBV6-2 or TRBV6-3 and TRBJ2-5; D ambiguous. Germline V gene sequence: CDR1 MNHEY, CDR2 SVGEGT. The CDR3 spans 12 residues. Trimming shortened V by 6 bases and J by 5 bases, and 10 bases separated the two germline ends. CDR3 sequence (DNA): TGTGCCAGCAGCCCGGCGGAGGAGACCCAGTACTTC. Encoded protein: CASSPAEETQYF.

This clonotype was recorded only once. The chain uses TRBV29-1 and TRBJ2-7; unclear D gene. Trimming took off 5 bases at V and 4 bases at J, with 12 bases between the two ends. The CDR3 contains 12 residues. CDR1 SQVTM and CDR2 ANQGSEA come from the germline V gene. CDR3 DNA: TGCAGCGTTAAAGTTGCAGGTTACGAGCAGTACTTC. Translation: CSVKVAGYEQYF.

This clonotype was counted at least ten times. The genes are TRBV9 and TRBJ1-3; D not resolved. The length of the CDR3 is 15 residues. Germline lookup yields CDR1 SGDLS and CDR2 YYNGEE. The V end lost 2 bases, the J end lost 0 bases, and 9 bases lay between the germline ends. As DNA, the CDR3 is TGTGCCAGCAGCGTCTCCGCGGACTCTGGAAACACCATATATTTT. This translates into CASSVSADSGNTIYF.

This clonotype has more than one count but fewer than ten. The rearrangement uses TRBV5-4 and TRBJ2-3; maybe TRBD2 (6 bases). V shed 6 bases and J shed 2 bases, with 16 bases lying between them. Germline CDR1 SGHNT, CDR2 YYREEE (reference sequence). The CDR3 is 15 residues long. CDR3 DNA sequence: TGTGCCAGCACCGGGACTCCTTTAAACACAGATACGCAGTATTTT. This encodes CASTGTPLNTDTQYF.

In this sample, this clonotype turned up a few times. The V call is TRBV20-1, the J call TRBJ2-2, with D possibly matching TRBD2 (7 bases). Per the germline V gene, CDR1 is DFQATT and CDR2 is SNEGSKA (reference sequence). The CDR3 consists of 15 residues. Here the CDR3 reads CRPTRGAANTGELFF. CDR3 sequence (DNA): TGCAGACCAACCCGGGGGGCCGCGAACACCGGGGAGCTGTTTTTT.

This clonotype has a handful of counts. V and J are TRBV5-1 and TRBJ1-5; TRBD1 agrees at 7 bases. The V gene's germline CDR1 is SGHRS and CDR2 YFSETQ. Losses at the gene ends were 4 bases for V and 4 bases for J; bases not matched to a gene: 5. The CDR3 covers 14 residues. The CDR3 protein is CASSMTGMNQPQHF. In DNA form, the CDR3 reads TGCGCCAGCAGCATGACAGGGATGAATCAGCCCCAGCATTTT.

This clonotype was counted between two and nine times. J is TRBJ2-3 and V is TRBV7-9; D is perhaps TRBD1 (6 bases). The V gene lost 4 bases and the J gene lost 1 base, with 15 bases spanning the gap. Germline V gives CDR1 SEHNR, CDR2 FQNEAQ (reference sequence). This CDR3 contains 16 residues. In DNA, the CDR3 is TGTGCCAGCAGCTCCCAGGGGACATTGGGCACAGATACGCAGTATTTT. As protein: CASSSQGTLGTDTQYF.

This chain links TRBV29-1 with TRBJ2-1; D unclear. The CDR3 extends over 10 amino acids. V lost 7 bases to trimming and J lost 10 bases, with 11 bases between them. Germline V gene sequence: CDR1 SQVTM, CDR2 ANQGSEA. This chain's CDR3 is CSAMSWEQFF. In nucleotides, the CDR3 is TGCAGCGCCATGTCCTGGGAGCAGTTCTTC.

This clonotype has only a few counts. J is TRBJ2-1 and V is TRBV4-2; D is perhaps TRBD2 (5 bases). The CDR3 runs 13 residues. With 0 bases removed from V and 9 bases from J, the gap between germline ends came to 9 bases. CDR1 and CDR2 from the germline V gene are LGHNA and YNFKEQ. Here the CDR3 DNA reads TGTGCCAGCAGCCAAGATGGGAGCGGTGAGCAGTTCTTC. Translating gives CASSQDGSGEQFF.